The clone carrying this TCR beta chain was seen a few times. TCRdb passed the RT-PCR reads through MiXCR, listing each CDR3 protein once. The profile shows 650,000 to 800,000 distinct CDR3 sequences, approximately 15% of them singletons. Trimming took off 5 bases at V and 1 base at J, with 12 bases between the two ends. The CDR3 has 15 amino acids. Germline V gene sequence: CDR1 MNHEY, CDR2 SVGAGI. The receptor was derived from a female donor in good health, serving as a healthy control. Sequenced: memory CD4+ T cells from blood. V gene TRBV6-5 combines with J gene TRBJ1-5; D is possibly TRBD1 (5 bases). The CDR3 nucleotides read TGTGCCAGCAGTCTGGGGCTCAGGAGCAATCAGCCCCAGCATTTT. This translates into CASSLGLRSNQPQHF.